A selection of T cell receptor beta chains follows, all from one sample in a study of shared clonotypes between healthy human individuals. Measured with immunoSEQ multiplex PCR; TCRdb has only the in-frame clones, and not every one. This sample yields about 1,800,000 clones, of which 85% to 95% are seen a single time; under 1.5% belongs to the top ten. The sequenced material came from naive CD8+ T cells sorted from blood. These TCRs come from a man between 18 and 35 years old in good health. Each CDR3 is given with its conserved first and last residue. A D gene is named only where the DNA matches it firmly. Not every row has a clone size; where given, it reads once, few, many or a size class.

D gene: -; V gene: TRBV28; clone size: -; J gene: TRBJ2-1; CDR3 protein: CASRTRGLRADNEQFF; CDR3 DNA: TGTGCCAGCAGAACCCGAGGGTTGCGAGCAGACAATGAGCAGTTCTTC
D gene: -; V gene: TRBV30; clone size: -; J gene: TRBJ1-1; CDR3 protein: CAWSVGTSEAFF; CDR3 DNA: TGTGCCTGGAGTGTAGGAACGTCTGAAGCTTTCTTT
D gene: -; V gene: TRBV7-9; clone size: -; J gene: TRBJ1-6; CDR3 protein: CAGRGVNSPLHF; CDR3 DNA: TGTGCTGGGCGGGGGGTGAATTCACCCCTCCACTTT
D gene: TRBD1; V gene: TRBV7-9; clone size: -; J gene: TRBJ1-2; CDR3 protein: CASRPGGEGYTF; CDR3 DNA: TGTGCCAGCAGGCCAGGGGGCGAGGGCTACACCTTC
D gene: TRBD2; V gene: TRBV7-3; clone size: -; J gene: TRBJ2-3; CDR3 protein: CASSQGGGRTDTQYF; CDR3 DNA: TGTGCCAGCAGCCAGGGCGGGGGAAGAACAGATACGCAGTATTTT
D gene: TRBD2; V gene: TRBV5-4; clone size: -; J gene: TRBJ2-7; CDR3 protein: CASSLRTSGYEQYF; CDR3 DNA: TGTGCCAGCAGCTTGCGGACTAGCGGCTACGAGCAGTACTTC
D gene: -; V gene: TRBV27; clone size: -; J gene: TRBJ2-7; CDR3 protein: CASSLSPGLTPYEQYF; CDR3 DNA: TGTGCCAGCAGTTTAAGCCCCGGACTAACGCCCTACGAGCAGTACTTC
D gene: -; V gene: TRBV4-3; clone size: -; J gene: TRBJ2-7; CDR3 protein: CASSQDLLDSEVYEQYF; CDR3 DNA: TGCGCCAGCAGCCAAGATCTGCTAGACTCGGAGGTCTACGAGCAGTACTTC
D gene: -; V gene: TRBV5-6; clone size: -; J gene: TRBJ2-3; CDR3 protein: CASSLGWGVLSSTDTQYF; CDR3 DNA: TGTGCCAGCAGCTTAGGTTGGGGAGTTTTGTCTAGCACAGATACGCAGTATTTT
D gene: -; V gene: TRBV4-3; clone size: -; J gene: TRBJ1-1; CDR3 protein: CASSLQGAGLNTEAFF; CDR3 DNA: TGCGCCAGCAGCCTTCAAGGGGCAGGGTTGAACACTGAAGCTTTCTTT
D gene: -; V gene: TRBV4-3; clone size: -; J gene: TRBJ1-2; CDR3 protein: CASSQDIRARGIYGYTF; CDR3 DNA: TGCGCCAGCAGCCAAGATATAAGAGCTAGAGGGATCTATGGCTACACCTTC
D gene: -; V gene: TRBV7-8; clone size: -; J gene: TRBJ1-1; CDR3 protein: CASSLGGGTEAFF; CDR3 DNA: TGTGCCAGCAGCCTGGGGGGTGGAACTGAAGCTTTCTTT
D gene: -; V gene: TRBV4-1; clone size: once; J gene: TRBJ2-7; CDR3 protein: CASSQDPQSSYEQYF; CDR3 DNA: TGCGCCAGCAGCCAAGATCCCCAAAGCTCCTACGAGCAGTACTTC
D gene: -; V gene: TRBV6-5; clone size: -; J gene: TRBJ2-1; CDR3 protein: CASSYPGYNEQFF; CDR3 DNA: TGTGCCAGCAGTTACCCCGGATACAATGAGCAGTTCTTC
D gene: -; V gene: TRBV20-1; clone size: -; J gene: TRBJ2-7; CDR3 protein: CSVLDYEQYF; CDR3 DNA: TGCAGTGTCCTGGACTACGAGCAGTACTTC
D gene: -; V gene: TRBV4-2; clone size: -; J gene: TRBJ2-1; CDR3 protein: CASSQETGSLSNEQFF; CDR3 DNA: TGTGCCAGCAGCCAAGAAACGGGATCCCTCTCCAATGAGCAGTTCTTC
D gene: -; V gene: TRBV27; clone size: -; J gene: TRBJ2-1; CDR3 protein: CASSLERDYNEQFF; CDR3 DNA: TGTGCCAGCAGTTTAGAACGCGACTACAATGAGCAGTTCTTC
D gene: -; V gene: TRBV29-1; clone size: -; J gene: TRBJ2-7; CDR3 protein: CSVLTVTTYEQYF; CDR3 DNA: TGCAGCGTTTTGACAGTCACGACCTACGAGCAGTACTTC
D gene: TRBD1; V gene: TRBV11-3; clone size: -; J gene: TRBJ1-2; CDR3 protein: CASSPGRGQAGYTF; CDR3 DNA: TGTGCCAGCAGCCCGGGCAGGGGGCAAGCAGGCTACACCTTC
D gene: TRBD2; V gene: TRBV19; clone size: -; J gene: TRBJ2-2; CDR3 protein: CASSIPGPGGTGELFF; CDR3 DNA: TGTGCCAGTAGTATTCCGGGCCCGGGGGGTACCGGGGAGCTGTTTTTT
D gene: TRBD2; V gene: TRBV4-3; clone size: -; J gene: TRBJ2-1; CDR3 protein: CASSQDGGGYNEQFF; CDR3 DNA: TGCGCCAGCAGCCAAGACGGGGGGGGATACAATGAGCAGTTCTTC
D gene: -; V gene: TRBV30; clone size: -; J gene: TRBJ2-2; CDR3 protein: CAWTGGGTGELFF; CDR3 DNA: TGTGCCTGGACAGGGGGGGGGACCGGGGAGCTGTTTTTT
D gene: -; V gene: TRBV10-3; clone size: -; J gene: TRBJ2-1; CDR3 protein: CAISGADEQFF; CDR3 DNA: TGTGCCATCAGTGGGGCGGATGAGCAGTTCTTC
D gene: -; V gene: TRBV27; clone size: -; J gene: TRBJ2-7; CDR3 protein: CASSFGQDYEQYF; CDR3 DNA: TGTGCCAGCAGTTTTGGGCAGGATTACGAGCAGTACTTC
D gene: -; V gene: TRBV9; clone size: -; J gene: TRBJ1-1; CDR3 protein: CASSVVRGAEAFF; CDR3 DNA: TGTGCCAGCAGCGTAGTCAGGGGCGCTGAAGCTTTCTTT
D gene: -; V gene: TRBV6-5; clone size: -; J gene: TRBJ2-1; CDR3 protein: CASSYVGSDSEQFF; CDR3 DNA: TGTGCCAGCAGTTACGTAGGCAGCGACTCCGAGCAGTTCTTC
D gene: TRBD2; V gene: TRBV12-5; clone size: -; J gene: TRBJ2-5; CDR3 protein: CASGLVQPGLVGRETQYF; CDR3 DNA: TGTGCTAGTGGTTTGGTTCAGCCGGGACTAGTAGGTCGGGAGACCCAGTACTTC
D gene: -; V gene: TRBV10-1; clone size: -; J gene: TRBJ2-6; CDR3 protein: CASSEGKGAGANVLTF; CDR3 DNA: TGCGCCAGCAGTGAGGGGAAGGGAGCTGGGGCCAACGTCCTGACTTTC
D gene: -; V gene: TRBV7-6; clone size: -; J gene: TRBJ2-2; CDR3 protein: CASAQGGELFF; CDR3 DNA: TGTGCCAGCGCCCAGGGAGGGGAGCTGTTTTTT
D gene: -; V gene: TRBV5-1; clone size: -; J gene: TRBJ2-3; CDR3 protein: CASSFDATDTQYF; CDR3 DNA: TGCGCCAGCAGCTTTGACGCCACAGATACGCAGTATTTT
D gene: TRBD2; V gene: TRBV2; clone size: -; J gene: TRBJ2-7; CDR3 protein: CASSGFLRGIRYEQYF; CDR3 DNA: TGTGCCAGCAGTGGGTTTCTGCGGGGGATTCGGTACGAGCAGTACTTC
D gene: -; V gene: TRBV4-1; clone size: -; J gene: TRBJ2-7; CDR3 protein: CASSQAGDEKQYF; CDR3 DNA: TGCGCCAGCAGCCAAGCGGGGGACGAGAAGCAGTACTTC
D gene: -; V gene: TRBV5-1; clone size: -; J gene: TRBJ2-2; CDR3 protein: CASSFWSDAGELFF; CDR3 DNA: TGCGCCAGCAGCTTTTGGTCGGACGCCGGGGAGCTGTTTTTT
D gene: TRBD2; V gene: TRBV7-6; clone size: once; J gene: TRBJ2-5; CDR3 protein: CASSLWAGAQETQYF; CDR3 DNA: TGTGCCAGCAGCTTATGGGCGGGAGCGCAAGAGACCCAGTACTTC
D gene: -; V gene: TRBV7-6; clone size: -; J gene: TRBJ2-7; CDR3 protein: CASSDSLSYEQYF; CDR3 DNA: TGTGCCAGCAGCGATTCCCTCTCCTACGAGCAGTACTTC
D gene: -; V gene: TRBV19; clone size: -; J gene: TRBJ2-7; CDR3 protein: CASSIRAGSGEQYF; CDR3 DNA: TGTGCCAGTAGTATAAGGGCGGGCAGCGGCGAGCAGTACTTC
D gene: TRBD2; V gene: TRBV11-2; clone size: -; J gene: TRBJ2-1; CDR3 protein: CASSLGTSAYNEQFF; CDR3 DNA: TGTGCCAGCAGCTTAGGGACTAGCGCCTACAATGAGCAGTTCTTC
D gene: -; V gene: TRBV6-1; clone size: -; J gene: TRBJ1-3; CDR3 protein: CASSEASTGGGNTIYF; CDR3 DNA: TGTGCCAGCAGTGAAGCGTCGACCGGAGGAGGAAACACCATATATTTT